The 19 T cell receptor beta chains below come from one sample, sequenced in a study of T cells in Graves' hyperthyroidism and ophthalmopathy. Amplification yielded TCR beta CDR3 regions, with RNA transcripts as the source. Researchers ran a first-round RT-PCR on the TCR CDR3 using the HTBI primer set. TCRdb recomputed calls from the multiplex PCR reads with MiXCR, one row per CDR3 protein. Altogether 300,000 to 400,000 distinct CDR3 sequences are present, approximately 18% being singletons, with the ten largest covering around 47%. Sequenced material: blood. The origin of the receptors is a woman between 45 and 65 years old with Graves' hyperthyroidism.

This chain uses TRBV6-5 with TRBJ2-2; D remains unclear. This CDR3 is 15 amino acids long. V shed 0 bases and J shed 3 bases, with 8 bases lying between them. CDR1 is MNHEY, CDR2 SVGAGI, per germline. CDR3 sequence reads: CASSYSAPYTGELFF. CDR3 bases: TGTGCCAGCAGTTACTCGGCTCCGTACACCGGGGAGCTGTTTTTT.

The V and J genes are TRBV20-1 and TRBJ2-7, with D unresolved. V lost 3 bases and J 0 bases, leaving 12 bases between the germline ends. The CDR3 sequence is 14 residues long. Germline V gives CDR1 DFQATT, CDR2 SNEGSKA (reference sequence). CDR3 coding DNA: TGCAGTGCTAGTCTATCAGTATACTCCTACGAGCAGTACTTC. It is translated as CSASLSVYSYEQYF.

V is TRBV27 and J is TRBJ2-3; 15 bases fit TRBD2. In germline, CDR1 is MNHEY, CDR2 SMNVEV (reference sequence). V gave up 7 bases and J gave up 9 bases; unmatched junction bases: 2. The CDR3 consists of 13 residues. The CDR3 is CASTGLAGGTQYF. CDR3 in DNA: TGTGCCAGCACCGGACTAGCGGGAGGGACGCAGTATTTT.

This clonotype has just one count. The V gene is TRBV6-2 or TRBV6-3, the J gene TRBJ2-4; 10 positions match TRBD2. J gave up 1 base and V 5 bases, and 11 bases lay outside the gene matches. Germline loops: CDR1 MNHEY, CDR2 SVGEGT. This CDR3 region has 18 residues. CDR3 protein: CASSTGLAVGPAKNIQYF. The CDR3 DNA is TGTGCCAGCAGTACTGGACTAGCGGTAGGGCCGGCCAAAAACATTCAGTACTTC.

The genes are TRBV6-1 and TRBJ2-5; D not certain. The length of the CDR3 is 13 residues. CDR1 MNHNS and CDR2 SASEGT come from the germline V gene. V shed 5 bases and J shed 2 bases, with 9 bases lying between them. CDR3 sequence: CASSTQYQETQYF. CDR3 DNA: TGTGCCAGCAGTACACAGTATCAAGAGACCCAGTACTTC.

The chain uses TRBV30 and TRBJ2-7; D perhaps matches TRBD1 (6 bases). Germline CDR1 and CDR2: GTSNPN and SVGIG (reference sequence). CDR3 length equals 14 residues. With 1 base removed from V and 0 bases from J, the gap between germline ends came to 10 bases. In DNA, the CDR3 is TGTGCCTGGAGTGGACAGGAGTCCTCCTACGAGCAGTACTTC. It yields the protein CAWSGQESSYEQYF.

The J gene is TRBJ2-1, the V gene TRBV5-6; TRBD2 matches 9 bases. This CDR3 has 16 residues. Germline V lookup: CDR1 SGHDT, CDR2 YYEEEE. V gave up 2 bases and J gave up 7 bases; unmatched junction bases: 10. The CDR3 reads CASSLGTSRGMNEQFF. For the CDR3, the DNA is TGTGCCAGCAGCTTAGGGACTAGCCGGGGGATGAATGAGCAGTTCTTC.

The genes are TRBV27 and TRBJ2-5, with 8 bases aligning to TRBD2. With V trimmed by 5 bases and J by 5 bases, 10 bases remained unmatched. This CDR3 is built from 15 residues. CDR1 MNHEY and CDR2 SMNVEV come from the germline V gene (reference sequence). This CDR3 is CASSTRGLAWETQYF. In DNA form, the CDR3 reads TGTGCCAGCAGTACCCGCGGACTAGCTTGGGAGACCCAGTACTTC.

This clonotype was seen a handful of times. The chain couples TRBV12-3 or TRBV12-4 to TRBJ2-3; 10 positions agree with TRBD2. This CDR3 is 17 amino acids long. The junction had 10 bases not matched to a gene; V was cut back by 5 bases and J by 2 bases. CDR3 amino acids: CASSPNLAGADTDTQYF. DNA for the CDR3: TGTGCCAGCAGTCCCAATCTAGCGGGAGCTGACACAGATACGCAGTATTTT.

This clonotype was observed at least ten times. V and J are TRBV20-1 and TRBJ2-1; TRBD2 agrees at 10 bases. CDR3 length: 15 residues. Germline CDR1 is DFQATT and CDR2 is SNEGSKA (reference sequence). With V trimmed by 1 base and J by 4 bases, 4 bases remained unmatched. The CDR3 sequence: CSARGSSGGYNEQFF. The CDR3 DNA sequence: TGCAGTGCTAGAGGTTCTAGCGGGGGATACAATGAGCAGTTCTTC.

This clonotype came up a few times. The DNA of the CDR3 is TGCGCCAGCAGTGAGCTAGACGGGGCGAAATATAATTCACCCCTCCACTTT. Amino acid sequence: CASSELDGAKYNSPLHF. This chain joins TRBV10-1 and TRBJ1-6, with a tentative D call TRBD1 (5 bases). The CDR3 has 17 residues. From germline, CDR1 is WNHNN and CDR2 SYGVQD (reference sequence). Trimming cost V 2 bases and J 4 bases, with 15 bases left between them.

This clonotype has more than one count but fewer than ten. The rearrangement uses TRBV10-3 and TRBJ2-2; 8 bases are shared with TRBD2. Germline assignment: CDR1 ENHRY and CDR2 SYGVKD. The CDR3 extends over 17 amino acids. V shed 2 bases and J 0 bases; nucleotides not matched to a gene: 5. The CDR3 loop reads CAISERGGLANTGELFF. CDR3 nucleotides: TGTGCCATCAGTGAGCGGGGGGGCCTCGCGAACACCGGGGAGCTGTTTTTT.

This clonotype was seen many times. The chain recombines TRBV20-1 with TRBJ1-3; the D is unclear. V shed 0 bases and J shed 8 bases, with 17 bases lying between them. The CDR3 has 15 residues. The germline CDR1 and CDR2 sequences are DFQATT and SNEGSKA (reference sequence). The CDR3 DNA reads TGCAGTGCTAGAGATCGAACCGGAGCCCGGGACACCATATATTTT. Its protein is CSARDRTGARDTIYF.

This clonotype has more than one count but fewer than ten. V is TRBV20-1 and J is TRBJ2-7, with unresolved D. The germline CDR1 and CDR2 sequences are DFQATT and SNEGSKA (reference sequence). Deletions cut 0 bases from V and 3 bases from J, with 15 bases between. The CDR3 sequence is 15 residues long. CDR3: CSARDPGERSYEQYF. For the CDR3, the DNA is TGCAGTGCTAGAGATCCTGGGGAAAGAAGCTACGAGCAGTACTTC.

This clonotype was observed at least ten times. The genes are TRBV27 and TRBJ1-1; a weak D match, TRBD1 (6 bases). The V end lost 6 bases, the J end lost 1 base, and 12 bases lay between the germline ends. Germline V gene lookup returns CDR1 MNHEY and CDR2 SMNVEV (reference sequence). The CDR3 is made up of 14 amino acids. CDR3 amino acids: CASRAGGPNTEAFF. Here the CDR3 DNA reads TGTGCCAGCAGGGCGGGGGGGCCGAACACTGAAGCTTTCTTT.

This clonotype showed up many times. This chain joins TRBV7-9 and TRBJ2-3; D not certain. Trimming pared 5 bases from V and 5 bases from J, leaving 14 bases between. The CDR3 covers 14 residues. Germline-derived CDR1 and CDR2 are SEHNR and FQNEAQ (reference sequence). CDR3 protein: CASSIGRLGDTQYF. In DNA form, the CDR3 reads TGTGCCAGCAGCATAGGACGACTGGGAGATACGCAGTATTTT.

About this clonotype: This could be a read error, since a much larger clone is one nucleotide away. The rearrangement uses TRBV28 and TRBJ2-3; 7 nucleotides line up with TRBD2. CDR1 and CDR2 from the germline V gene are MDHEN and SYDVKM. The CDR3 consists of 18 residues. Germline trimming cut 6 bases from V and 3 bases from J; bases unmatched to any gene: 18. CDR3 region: CASRFTSAWGVRTDTQYF. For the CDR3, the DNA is TGTGCCAGCAGGTTCACTAGCGCCTGGGGGGTGAGGACAGATACGCAGTATTTT.

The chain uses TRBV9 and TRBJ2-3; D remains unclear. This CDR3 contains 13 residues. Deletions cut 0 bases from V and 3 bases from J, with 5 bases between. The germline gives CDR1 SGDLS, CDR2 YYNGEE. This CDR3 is CASSVALTDTQYF. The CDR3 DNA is TGTGCCAGCAGCGTAGCACTTACAGATACGCAGTATTTT.

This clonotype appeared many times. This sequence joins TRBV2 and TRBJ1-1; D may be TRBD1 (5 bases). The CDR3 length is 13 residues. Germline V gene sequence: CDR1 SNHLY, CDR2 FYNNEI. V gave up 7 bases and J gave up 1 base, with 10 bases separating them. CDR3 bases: TGTGCCAGCAAGGGGCCGGGGAACACTGAAGCTTTCTTT. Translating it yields CASKGPGNTEAFF. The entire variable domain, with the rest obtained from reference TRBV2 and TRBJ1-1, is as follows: EPEVTQTPSHQVTQMGQEVILRCVPISNHLYFYWYRQILGQKVEFLVSFYNNEISEKSEIFDDQFSVERPDGSNFTLKIRSTKLEDSAMYFCASKGPGNTEAFFGQGTRLTVV.